Presented here are 5 T cell receptor beta chains from one specimen sequenced in a study of blood T cells in healthy people across ages. With a J-beta primer mix and a sample-barcoded 5' primer, a second PCR ran 7 to 11 cycles. MiXCR was run by TCRdb on the 5' RACE reads, yielding one entry per CDR3 protein. The profile shows more than 750,000 distinct CDR3 sequences, about 29% of them singletons. These data were also reused for a study on T cells of mothers and their children.

Sequenced sample: blood. Receptors originate from a woman between 40 and 55 years old in good health.

This clonotype was counted at least ten times. The chain carries TRBV11-2 and TRBJ1-2; D may be TRBD1 (5 bases). The CDR3 is made up of 13 amino acids. V lost 4 bases, J lost 6 bases, and 12 bases lay in between. Germline values: CDR1 SGHAT, CDR2 FQNNGV. The CDR3 sequence: CASSSRPRDGYTF. The CDR3 coding sequence is TGTGCCAGCAGCTCTAGACCCAGGGATGGCTACACCTTC.

This clonotype was observed a handful of times. The chain employs TRBV7-2 and TRBJ1-5, with D tentatively TRBD1 (6 bases). CDR1 and CDR2 (germline): SGHTA, FQGNSA. Trimming stripped 6 bases from V and 4 bases from J, with 25 bases between. This CDR3 is built from 18 residues. CDR3 sequence (DNA): TGTGCCAGCAGTTCCCGACCGGGTACATGGGGGGCTAATCAGCCCCAGCATTTT. It encodes CASSSRPGTWGANQPQHF.

The chain combines TRBV3-1 with TRBJ2-1; tentatively, D is TRBD2 (5 bases). Germline V gene sequence: CDR1 LGHDT, CDR2 YNNKEL (reference sequence). Trimming cost V 4 bases and J 5 bases, with 18 bases left between them. This CDR3 is built from 16 residues. DNA for the CDR3: TGTGCCAGCAGCCTGGGCGAGACTAAGAAGCACAATGAGCAGTTCTTC. Translated, it gives CASSLGETKKHNEQFF.

A remark on this clonotype: This may arise from a read error, as a much more abundant clone is one base away. V is TRBV12-3 or TRBV12-4 and J is TRBJ2-7, with TRBD2 identical over 9 bases. CDR3 length: 17 residues. With 5 bases clipped from V and 5 bases from J, the junction kept 16 bases outside the gene matches. CDR3 protein: CASSHGSPAGGPHEQYF. In nucleotides, the CDR3 is TGTGCCAGCAGTCATGGCTCTCCAGCGGGGGGACCCCACGAGCAGTACTTC.

This rearrangement joins TRBV20-1 to TRBJ1-1; TRBD1 aligns across 8 bases. Per the germline V gene, CDR1 is DFQATT and CDR2 is SNEGSKA (reference sequence). V shed 2 bases, J shed 1 base, and the junction held 0 bases outside the gene matches. The CDR3 has 13 residues. The CDR3 loop reads CSARQGANTEAFF. The DNA of the CDR3 is TGCAGTGCTAGACAGGGGGCGAACACTGAAGCTTTCTTT.